Presented here are 10 T cell receptor beta chains from one specimen sequenced in a study of T-cell reconstitution after alpha-beta-depleted transplantation in children. A library of TCRbeta sequences, prepared with unique molecular identifiers, was generated. From the PCR reads, TCRdb called clonotypes with MiXCR, one entry per CDR3 protein. The table lists roughly 250,000 distinct CDR3 sequences, around 7.8% of them singletons, with approximately 6% in the top ten. Sequenced material: PBMCs, mostly from graft donor cells, taken 180 days after TCRalphabeta/CD19-depleted stem cell transplant. These receptors all stem from a male patient between 10 and 17 years old who had a stem cell transplant for acute lymphoblastic leukemia, so the T cells may come from the graft donor.

Concerning this clonotype itself: At one end the junction does not follow the germline gene, possibly because of a read error. The rearrangement joins TRBV4-3 to TRBJ1-2; D perhaps matches TRBD1 (5 bases). The CDR3 is 15 residues long. Germline V lookup: CDR1 LGHNA, CDR2 YSLEER. CDR3 residues: CASSREGGTNDGHTF. The CDR3 DNA follows: TGCGCCAGCAGCCGAGAGGGTGGGACTAACGATGGCCACACCTTC.

This clonotype has at least ten counts. The J gene is TRBJ2-5, the V gene TRBV7-6, with D possibly TRBD1 on 6 matching bases. Germline V gene data show CDR1 as SGHVS and CDR2 as FNYEAQ. Between the trimmed V and J ends, which lost 3 bases and 1 base, there was a span of 6 bases. The length of the CDR3 is 13 residues. CDR3 protein: CASSFRGQETQYF. The CDR3 DNA reads as TGTGCCAGCAGCTTCAGGGGCCAAGAGACCCAGTACTTC. The full variable domain, its missing parts supplied by reference TRBV7-6 and TRBJ2-5, is GAGVSQSPRYKVTKRGQDVALRCDPISGHVSLYWYRQALGQGPEFLTYFNYEAQQDKSGLPNDRFSAERPEGSISTLTIQRTEQRDSAMYRCASSFRGQETQYFGPGTRLLVL.

The chain combines TRBV7-9 with TRBJ2-1, with TRBD2 matching over 7 bases. Germline CDR1 and CDR2: SEHNR and FQNEAQ (reference sequence). This CDR3 is 16 amino acids long. V dropped 2 bases and J dropped 3; count of bases not matched to a gene: 7. This CDR3 is CASSLMAWGGYNEQFF. As DNA, the CDR3 is TGTGCCAGCAGCTTAATGGCGTGGGGGGGCTACAATGAGCAGTTCTTC. The variable domain in full, with the rest retrieved from reference TRBV7-9 and TRBJ2-1, is DTGVSQNPRHKITKRGQNVTFRCDPISEHNRLYWYRQTLGQGPEFLTYFQNEAQLEKSRLLSDRFSAERPKGSFSTLEIQRTEQGDSAMYLCASSLMAWGGYNEQFFGPGTRLTVL.

This clonotype appeared many times. The V call is TRBV9, the J call TRBJ2-7; 10 nucleotides match TRBD1. Germline trimming cut 0 bases from V and 3 bases from J; bases unmatched to any gene: 3. The CDR3 runs 15 residues. Germline CDR1 reads SGDLS; CDR2 reads YYNGEE. CDR3 in DNA: TGTGCCAGCAGCGTAGCAGGGACAGGGGACTACGAGCAGTACTTC. Translated, it gives CASSVAGTGDYEQYF. Together with reference TRBV9 and TRBJ2-7, the CDR3 gives the full variable domain: DSGVTQTPKHLITATGQRVTLRCSPRSGDLSVYWYQQSLDQGLQFLIQYYNGEERAKGNILERFSAQQFPDLHSELNLSSLELGDSALYFCASSVAGTGDYEQYFGPGTRLTVT.

This clonotype was detected ten times or more. The gene calls are TRBV10-3 and TRBJ1-1; unclear D gene. From germline, CDR1 is ENHRY and CDR2 SYGVKD. The CDR3 runs 12 residues. Trimming left V 8 bases short and J 0 bases short, with 7 bases between. CDR3 DNA sequence: TGTGCCATCTCGAGGGTGAACACTGAAGCTTTCTTT. It specifies CAISRVNTEAFF.

This clonotype was counted many times. J is TRBJ2-3 and V is TRBV6-2 or TRBV6-3; 14 bases are a match to TRBD2. With 2 bases clipped from V and 2 bases from J, the junction kept 9 bases outside the gene matches. Germline V gene sequence: CDR1 MNHEY, CDR2 SVGEGT. The CDR3 runs to 19 residues. The CDR3 is CASSYGGLAGEGDTDTQYF. CDR3 nucleotides: TGTGCCAGCAGTTACGGGGGACTAGCGGGAGAGGGGGACACAGATACGCAGTATTTT.

The table lists this clonotype with many counts. V gene TRBV5-1 combines with J gene TRBJ2-2; D not resolved. The germline gives CDR1 SGHRS, CDR2 YFSETQ. The germline V and J ends were trimmed by 0 bases and 6 bases, with 6 bases remaining between them. The CDR3 length is 13 residues. The CDR3 DNA follows: TGCGCCAGCAGCTTGGTTGTAGCCGGGGAGCTGTTTTTT. It translates to CASSLVVAGELFF.

This clonotype was recorded many times. The rearrangement uses TRBV5-1 and TRBJ2-1; TRBD2 matches 13 bases. This CDR3 contains 15 residues. The trim removed 3 bases at V and 10 bases at J, leaving 7 bases unmatched. From germline, CDR1 is SGHRS and CDR2 YFSETQ. The CDR3 sequence: CASSSGLAGPREQFF. In DNA, the CDR3 is TGCGCCAGCAGCTCGGGACTAGCGGGGCCACGGGAGCAGTTCTTC. The whole variable domain, remainder taken from reference TRBV5-1 and TRBJ2-1, is KAGVTQTPRYLIKTRGQQVTLSCSPISGHRSVSWYQQTPGQGLQFLFEYFSETQRNKGNFPGRFSGRQFSNSRSEMNVSTLELGDSALYLCASSSGLAGPREQFFGPGTRLTVL.

This clonotype showed up many times. J is TRBJ2-7 and V is TRBV12-3 or TRBV12-4; the D call may be TRBD1 or TRBD2 (5 bases each). Trimming took off 6 bases at V and 0 bases at J, with 9 bases between the two ends. CDR3 length: 13 residues. The CDR3 nucleotides read TGTGCCAGCAGACCCGGGACCTCCTACGAGCAGTACTTC. It yields the protein CASRPGTSYEQYF.

This clonotype was seen ten or more times. The V and J genes are TRBV5-6 and TRBJ1-1; D is ambiguous. Germline CDR1 is SGHDT and CDR2 is YYEEEE. Trimming pared 4 bases from V and 4 bases from J, leaving 14 bases between. The CDR3 has 14 amino acids. The CDR3 reads CASSRPLGGTEAFF. CDR3 bases: TGTGCCAGCAGCAGGCCATTGGGAGGCACTGAAGCTTTCTTT.